This T cell receptor (beta chain) was recorded in a study of blood T cell repertoires in COVID-19 (dated by TCRdb to 2019 to 2021). Regarding the complete study: Collaborator samples came from the United States, Italy and Spain and covered acute and convalescent phases of COVID-19. Deeply sampled blood TCRbeta repertoires from subjects exposed to, actively infected with, or recovered from COVID-19 were included in the dataset. Where available, HLA class I and class II types were taken from metadata supplied by the sample provider and were not determined by assay-based typing. The prospective study material was composed of cDNA or gDNA derived from T cells, B-cell-depleted T cells, or PBMCs. A freely available public database, intended as a resource for researchers studying the immune response to SARS-CoV-2, is where the repertoires were released. A de-identified subject ID, COVID-19 status, age in years and sex were almost always included in the sample metadata. Samples were obtained from the ongoing ImmuneRACE study (first 160 participants) and from 1,254 subjects provided by 6 global collaborators.

Concerning this clone: The antigen it recognizes is unknown. No clone much larger than this one lies a single base away; base qualities are absent.

Participants in the prospective study were aged roughly 18 to 89 years, lived in about two dozen United States geographic areas, and enrolled through a virtual design. In the prospective study, cohorts were assigned on the basis of participant-reported clinical history obtained from a screening survey and a study questionnaire. In the prospective study, whole blood, serum and a nasopharyngeal or oropharyngeal swab were collected from each participant by mobile phlebotomists. Over an approximately 2-month period, participants in the prospective study had the option of providing additional blood draws and questionnaires. Before DNA extraction, prospective study blood samples were shipped either frozen or at room temperature. Compared with germline, V lacks 6 bases and J lacks 3 bases; bases without a gene match: 2. CDR1 MNHEY and CDR2 SVGAGI were looked up in the germline V gene. The CDR3 measures 13 amino acids from cysteine to phenylalanine. Kept here is only the CDR3 DNA, which spans 39 bases and is read in frame from base 1.

The immunoSEQ Assay, a bias-controlled multiplex PCR, was used to amplify TCRbeta CDR3 regions from genomic DNA. In the paper's pipeline: Nucleated cell counts per sample were estimated from amplification of reference gene primers within the assay. To quantify the absolute abundance of each unique TCRbeta CDR3 rearrangement, sequence reads were collapsed and filtered. For each sample, productive Simpson clonality was calculated as the square root of Simpson's diversity index across productive rearrangements. The table comes from immuneACCESS by way of TCRdb, which keeps in-frame sequences with V and J called. Part of the clones is missing from these tables; in studies checked, under half for an unresolved V gene and the rest for unknown reasons. The DNA was the basis for D and trimming; V, J and clone size are from that table. In all, the sample holds 200,000 or so clones, and about nine tenths of those were seen once. Clones ranked in the top ten supply more than 3.5% of the sample.

Overall study outcomes, separate from this receptor: The quantity of clinical and demographic metadata differed by source and by participant and was supplied without curation.

This TCR was recovered from a woman aged 40 to 50 with acute COVID-19. The specimen sequenced was PBMCs or T cells enriched from blood (not recorded which). The chain links TRBV6-5 with TRBJ1-2; TRBD1 aligns with 9 central bases. The CDR3 has the sequence CASRRDRDYGYTF. The base sequence is TGTGCCAGCAGACGGGACAGGGACTATGGCTACACCTTC.